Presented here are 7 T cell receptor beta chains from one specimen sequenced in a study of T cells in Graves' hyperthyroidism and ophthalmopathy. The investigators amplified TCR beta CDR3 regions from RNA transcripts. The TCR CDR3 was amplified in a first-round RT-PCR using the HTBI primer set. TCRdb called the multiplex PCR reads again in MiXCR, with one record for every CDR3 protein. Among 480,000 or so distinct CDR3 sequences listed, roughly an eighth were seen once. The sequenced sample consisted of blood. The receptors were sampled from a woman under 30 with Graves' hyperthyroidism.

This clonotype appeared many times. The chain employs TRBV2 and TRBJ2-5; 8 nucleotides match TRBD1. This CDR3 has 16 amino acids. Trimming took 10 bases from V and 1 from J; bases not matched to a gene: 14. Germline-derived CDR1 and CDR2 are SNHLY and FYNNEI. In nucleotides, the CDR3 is TGTGCCACCAAGACGGGGTCAGGGGGCTTCCAAGAGACCCAGTACTTC. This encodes CATKTGSGGFQETQYF.

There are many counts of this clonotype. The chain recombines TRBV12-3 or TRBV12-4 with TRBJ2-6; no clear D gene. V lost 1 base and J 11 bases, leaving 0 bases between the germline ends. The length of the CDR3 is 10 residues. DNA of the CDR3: TGTGCCAGCAGTTTAGACGTCCTGACTTTC. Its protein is CASSLDVLTF.

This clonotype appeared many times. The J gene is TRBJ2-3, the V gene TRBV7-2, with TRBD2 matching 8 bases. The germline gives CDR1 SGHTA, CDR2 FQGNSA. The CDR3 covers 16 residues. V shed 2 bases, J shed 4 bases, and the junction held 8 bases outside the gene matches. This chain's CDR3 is CASSLRVSGTADTQYF. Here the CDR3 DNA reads TGTGCCAGCAGCTTAAGGGTTAGCGGGACCGCAGATACGCAGTATTTT. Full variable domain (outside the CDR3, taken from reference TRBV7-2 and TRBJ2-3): GAGVSQSPSNKVTEKGKDVELRCDPISGHTALYWYRQSLGQGLEFLIYFQGNSAPDKSGLPSDRFSAERTGGSVSTLTIQRTQQEDSAVYLCASSLRVSGTADTQYFGPGTRLTVL.

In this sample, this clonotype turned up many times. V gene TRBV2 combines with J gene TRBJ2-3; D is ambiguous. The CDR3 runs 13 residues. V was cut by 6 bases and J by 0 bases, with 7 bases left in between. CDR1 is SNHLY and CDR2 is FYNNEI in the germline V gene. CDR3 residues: CASRIYSTDTQYF. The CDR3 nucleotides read TGTGCCAGCAGGATATACAGCACAGATACGCAGTATTTT. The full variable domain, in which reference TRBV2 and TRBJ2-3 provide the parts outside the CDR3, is EPEVTQTPSHQVTQMGQEVILRCVPISNHLYFYWYRQILGQKVEFLVSFYNNEISEKSEIFDDQFSVERPDGSNFTLKIRSTKLEDSAMYFCASRIYSTDTQYFGPGTRLTVL.

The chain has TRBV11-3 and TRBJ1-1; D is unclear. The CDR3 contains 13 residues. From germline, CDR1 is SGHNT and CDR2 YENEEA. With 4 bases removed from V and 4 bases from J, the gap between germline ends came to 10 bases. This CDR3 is CASSSQEGTEAFF. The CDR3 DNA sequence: TGTGCCAGCAGCTCCCAGGAAGGCACTGAAGCTTTCTTT.

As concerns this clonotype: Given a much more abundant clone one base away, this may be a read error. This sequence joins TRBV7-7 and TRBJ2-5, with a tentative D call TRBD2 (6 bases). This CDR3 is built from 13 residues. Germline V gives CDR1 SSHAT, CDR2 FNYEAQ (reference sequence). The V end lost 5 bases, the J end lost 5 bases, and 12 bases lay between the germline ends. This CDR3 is CASSRSGLETQYF. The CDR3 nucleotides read TGTGCCAGCAGCCGGAGCGGGTTGGAGACCCAGTACTTC.

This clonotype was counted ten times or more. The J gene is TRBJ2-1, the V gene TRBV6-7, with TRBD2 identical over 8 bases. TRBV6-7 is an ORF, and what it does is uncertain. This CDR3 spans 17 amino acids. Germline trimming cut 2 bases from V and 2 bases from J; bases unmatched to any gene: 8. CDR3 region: CASSYPLTSGPYNEQFF. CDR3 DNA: TGTGCCAGCAGTTACCCCCTTACTAGCGGACCCTACAATGAGCAGTTCTTC.